This entry is about one T cell receptor beta chain. Original analysis: Scientists estimated how many nucleated cells there were by amplifying reference gene primers. Sequenced by immunoSEQ multiplex PCR; TCRdb stores in-frame clones only, minus some. The D gene and trimming were derived from the DNA, and the V and J assignments and clone size from that table. The table has 15,000 to 20,000 clones, more than 65% seen once. This entry belongs to a study of blood T cell repertoires in COVID-19. Whole-study context: T cells, B-cell-depleted T cells, or PBMCs provided the cDNA or gDNA that served as material.

CDR1 and CDR2 (germline): SQVTM, ANQGSEA. V lost 7 bases, J lost 0 bases, and 6 bases lay in between. The CDR3 runs to 11 residues. The J gene is TRBJ1-1, the V gene TRBV29-1; D unclear. The sample consisted of peripheral blood. This sequence originates from a human donor in a cohort sampled during active COVID-19. Here the CDR3 DNA reads TGCAGCGGGGCTATGAACACTGAAGCTTTCTTT. Translating gives CSGAMNTEAFF.